A selection of T cell receptor beta chains follows, all from one sample in a study of patients and donors after allogeneic stem cell transplantation. TCRdb redid the calling of the RT-PCR reads with MiXCR, one entry per CDR3 protein. Of roughly 940,000 distinct CDR3 sequences in the sample, around 17% were seen once. Sequencing was done on a sample of blood, either unsorted or a sorted T cell fraction (not recorded which). The receptors stem from a human donor who was either an allogeneic HSCT recipient or a stem cell or donor lymphocyte infusion donor (not recorded which). It is not recorded whose cells these are; they may come from a transplant donor. Both conserved end residues are trimmed from each CDR3.

>TRBV4-2|TRBJ1-1
ASAGGIQNTEAF
>TRBV20-1|TRBJ1-4
SARDGQGGEKLF
>TRBV6-5|TRBJ1-1
ASSYAVFGGGTEAF
>TRBV4-1|TRBJ2-1
ASSQDPLDGGNEQF
>TRBV5-1|TRBJ2-3
ASSLQGPGTDTQY
>TRBV9|TRBJ2-1
ASSGQEQF
>TRBV28|TRBJ2-7
ASSLGLAGALTYEQY
>TRBV4-3|TRBJ2-7
ASSQDTTGEQY
>TRBV27|TRBJ1-1
ASSFRGFGTEAF
>TRBV4-3|TRBJ2-7
ASSQSGGSSYEQY
>TRBV12-3/TRBV12-4|TRBJ2-1
ASSLSMAPDFNNEQF
>TRBV9|TRBJ1-1
ASSVDGHSNTEAF
>TRBV6-5|TRBJ2-2
ASSYSGLAGPSEELF
>TRBV29-1|TRBJ1-1
SVLARRNTEAF
>TRBV5-1|TRBJ2-3
ASSLEGGFTDTQY
>TRBV3-1|TRBJ2-7
ASTLGSSGVYEQY